The next 28 T cell receptor beta chains were all read from a single sample in a study of naive and memory T cell subsets. An equimolar mix of two oligonucleotides served as the beta constant-region primer for TRBC1 and TRBC2. Four rounds of PCR amplified the ligated cDNA using nested alpha and beta constant-region primers plus SP2. Each CDR3 protein gets one entry after TCRdb re-called the UMI-ligation and nested PCR reads with MiXCR. The sample lists about 90,000 distinct CDR3 sequences, 10% to 12% occurring once. Study-level points and caveats: Possibly reflecting memory cells re-expressing CD45RA, a few larger clonotypes occurred in naive repertoires, especially CD8.

Antigen specificity for these receptors is unknown. The sequencing sample was made of naive CD4+ T cells from blood. The receptors originated from a human donor in good health.

This clonotype was seen a few times. The chain carries TRBV25-1 and TRBJ2-3; D unclear. This CDR3 has 15 residues. CDR1 is MGHDK and CDR2 is SYGVNS in the germline V gene. Trimming cost V 9 bases and J 0 bases, with 16 bases left between them. The CDR3 region is CASTDSRSSTDTQYF. The CDR3, as DNA: TGTGCCAGTACCGATTCGCGGTCTAGCACAGATACGCAGTATTTT. The full variable domain, rest sourced from reference TRBV25-1 and TRBJ2-3, is EADIYQTPRYLVIGTGKKITLECSQTMGHDKMYWYQQDPGMELHLIHYSYGVNSTEKGDLSSESTVSRIRTEHFPLTLESARPSHTSQYLCASTDSRSSTDTQYFGPGTRLTVL.

This clonotype has only a few counts. The gene calls are TRBV6-5 and TRBJ2-7; TRBD1 matches at 10 bases. V was pared by 0 bases and J by 3 bases, with 2 bases of the junction left unmatched. CDR1 and CDR2 from the germline V gene are MNHEY and SVGAGI. The length of the CDR3 is 15 residues. CDR3 nucleotides: TGTGCCAGCAGTTACTCCGGGACAGGGGTCTACGAGCAGTACTTC. Amino acids: CASSYSGTGVYEQYF.

Many counts were recorded for this clonotype. The J gene is TRBJ2-3, the V gene TRBV7-2, with 8 bases lining up with TRBD1. V gave up 7 bases and J gave up 4 bases; unmatched junction bases: 7. The CDR3 runs 14 residues. CDR1 and CDR2 (germline): SGHTA, FQGNSA. For the CDR3, the DNA is TGTGCCAGCACCGAAGACAGGGGAGCAGATACGCAGTATTTT. Amino acid sequence: CASTEDRGADTQYF.

This clonotype occurred many times. The chain couples TRBV20-1 to TRBJ1-1; D is uncertain. Per the germline V gene, CDR1 is DFQATT and CDR2 is SNEGSKA (reference sequence). The germline V and J ends were trimmed by 3 bases and 0 bases, with 8 bases remaining between them. The CDR3 sequence is 13 residues long. The CDR3 DNA is TGCAGTGCTAGGGCACCCTTGAACACTGAAGCTTTCTTT. This sequence encodes CSARAPLNTEAFF.

The chain links TRBV20-1 to TRBJ1-5; D may be TRBD1 (5 bases). The CDR3 has 12 residues. V lost 3 bases to trimming and J lost 11 bases, with 14 bases between them. Germline lookup yields CDR1 DFQATT and CDR2 SNEGSKA (reference sequence). CDR3 amino acids: CSARFGGGAQHF. The DNA of the CDR3 is TGCAGTGCTAGGTTTGGGGGAGGAGCCCAGCATTTT.

The table lists this clonotype with a few counts. The chain has TRBV20-1 and TRBJ2-5; perhaps TRBD2 as D (6 bases). Germline CDR1 reads DFQATT; CDR2 reads SNEGSKA (reference sequence). V lost 7 bases to trimming and J lost 2 bases, with 11 bases between them. CDR3 length equals 12 residues. The CDR3, as DNA: TGCAGTGTAATGGGACTTCAAGAGACCCAGTACTTC. This translates into CSVMGLQETQYF.

This clonotype was found many times. The chain employs TRBV29-1 and TRBJ1-2; 7 positions agree with TRBD1. CDR3 length: 12 residues. Looked up from germline, CDR1 is SQVTM and CDR2 is ANQGSEA. J gave up 7 bases and V 7 bases, and 9 bases lay outside the gene matches. CDR3 DNA: TGCAGCGCCGTGACACAGGGGCTTGGCTACACCTTC. Protein: CSAVTQGLGYTF. Combining the CDR3 with reference TRBV29-1 and TRBJ1-2 gives the whole variable domain SAVISQKPSRDICQRGTSLTIQCQVDSQVTMMFWYRQQPGQSLTLIATANQGSEATYESGFVIDKFPISRPNLTFSTLTVSNMSPEDSSIYLCSAVTQGLGYTFGSGTRLTVV.

The chain is built from TRBV12-3 or TRBV12-4 and TRBJ2-2, with D possibly TRBD1 on 5 matching bases. CDR3 length: 16 residues. Trimming left V 3 bases short and J 3 bases short, with 14 bases between. CDR3 nucleotides: TGTGCCAGCAGTTTCAGCAGGGTGGCGGACACCGGGGAGCTGTTTTTT. It specifies CASSFSRVADTGELFF.

This clonotype came up a few times. The chain couples TRBV12-3 or TRBV12-4 to TRBJ2-7; 7 bases are shared with TRBD2. The V and J ends lost 2 bases and 7 bases, in that order; junction bases with no gene match: 5. This CDR3 has 13 residues. CDR3 protein: CASSLRGRGEQYF. The CDR3 DNA reads TGTGCCAGCAGTTTAAGAGGGAGGGGTGAGCAGTACTTC.

This clonotype was seen a few times. The chain couples TRBV7-8 to TRBJ2-2; D ambiguous. Trimming left V 4 bases short and J 1 base short, with 13 bases between. Per the germline V gene, CDR1 is SGHVS and CDR2 is FQNEAQ. The CDR3 is 16 amino acids. In nucleotides, the CDR3 is TGTGCCAGCAGCTACGTAAAGGGCAAGAACACCGGGGAGCTGTTTTTT. Translating gives CASSYVKGKNTGELFF.

The chain couples TRBV7-9 to TRBJ1-5; D is ambiguous. V was pared by 1 base and J by 3 bases, with 16 bases between. This CDR3 spans 17 amino acids. The germline V gene encodes CDR1 SEHNR and CDR2 FQNEAQ (reference sequence). CDR3 nucleotides: TGTGCCAGCAGCTTAGTAGTCGGGGATTGGGCCAATCAGCCCCAGCATTTT. Protein sequence: CASSLVVGDWANQPQHF.

The rearrangement links TRBV12-3 or TRBV12-4 to TRBJ2-7, with 8 nucleotides matching TRBD1. The length of the CDR3 is 13 residues. Unmatched junction bases numbered 5, after V lost 6 bases and J lost 4 bases. The CDR3 DNA reads as TGTGCCAGCAGCCGGACAGGGTTGTACGAGCAGTACTTC. It encodes CASSRTGLYEQYF.

A few counts support this clonotype. This sequence joins TRBV6-2 or TRBV6-3 and TRBJ1-5, with TRBD1 matching 7 bases. Germline V gene data show CDR1 as MNHEY and CDR2 as SVGEGT. V lost 2 bases to trimming and J lost 0 bases; unmatched junction nucleotides: 4. CDR3 length equals 16 residues. CDR3 in amino acids: CASSYGQGVSNQPQHF. The DNA for the CDR3 is TGTGCCAGCAGTTACGGGCAGGGGGTTAGCAATCAGCCCCAGCATTTT.

At least ten counts were recorded for this clonotype. The chain has TRBV19 and TRBJ2-4; no firm D call. The germline V gene encodes CDR1 LNHDA and CDR2 SQIVND (reference sequence). V was pared by 3 bases and J by 2 bases, with 23 bases between. This CDR3 has 19 residues. The chain's CDR3 is CASSIFRPVQTLTKNIQYF. The CDR3 DNA sequence: TGTGCCAGTAGTATCTTTAGGCCCGTCCAAACTTTAACCAAAAACATTCAGTACTTC.

This clonotype was picked up a small number of times. The genes are TRBV7-9 and TRBJ1-5, with no clear D. Germline V gene data show CDR1 as SEHNR and CDR2 as FQNEAQ (reference sequence). The CDR3 loop spans 13 amino acids. Trimming shortened V by 2 bases and J by 6 bases, and 8 bases separated the two germline ends. Here the CDR3 reads CASSLTGIQPQHF. Written as DNA, the CDR3 is TGTGCCAGCAGCTTAACCGGGATTCAGCCCCAGCATTTT.

V gene TRBV20-1 combines with J gene TRBJ1-6, with a weak D call TRBD1 (5 bases). The CDR3 length is 15 residues. Trimming stripped 3 bases from V and 7 bases from J, with 16 bases between. CDR1 is DFQATT and CDR2 is SNEGSKA in the germline V gene (reference sequence). The CDR3 DNA reads as TGCAGTGCTAGTTGGGGGAGGGATGAAAATTCACCCCTCCACTTT. This sequence encodes CSASWGRDENSPLHF.

In its sample, this clonotype was seen a few times. The J gene is TRBJ2-5, the V gene TRBV3-2; TRBD1 was called by the table and not checked on the DNA. TRBV3-2 is a pseudogene. The CDR3 length is 14 residues. The CDR3 DNA follows: TGTGCCAGCAGCCAAGTAACAGGGGGGGTGACCCAGTACTTC. Its protein product is CASSQVTGGVTQYF.

The chain is built from TRBV7-2 and TRBJ1-2; 7 bases align to TRBD1. V was clipped by 5 bases and J by 4 bases; unmatched bases: 10. Germline-derived CDR1 and CDR2 are SGHTA and FQGNSA. CDR3 length equals 15 residues. The CDR3: CASSLPLTGIYGYTF. In DNA form, the CDR3 reads TGTGCCAGCAGCCTCCCGTTGACAGGGATCTATGGCTACACCTTC.

J is TRBJ1-6 and V is TRBV13; the D is unclear. Germline V gene data show CDR1 as PRHDT and CDR2 as FYEKMQ (reference sequence). V was shortened by 2 bases and J by 10 bases, with 12 bases between the two germline ends. CDR3 length: 14 residues. CDR3: CASSLRQSASPLHF. The CDR3, as DNA: TGTGCCAGCAGCTTAAGGCAAAGCGCGTCACCCCTCCACTTT.

At least ten counts were recorded for this clonotype. The chain carries TRBV20-1 and TRBJ2-7; 7 bases align to TRBD1. Looked up from germline, CDR1 is DFQATT and CDR2 is SNEGSKA (reference sequence). With 0 bases clipped from V and 6 bases from J, the junction kept 8 bases outside the gene matches. The CDR3 contains 14 residues. In DNA form, the CDR3 reads TGCAGTGCTAGAGATGGCAGGGGGATGGGCGAGCAGTACTTC. Amino acids: CSARDGRGMGEQYF.

The chain carries TRBV12-3 or TRBV12-4 and TRBJ1-2; 7 bases are a match to TRBD1. V lost 10 bases and J lost 5; bases outside the gene matches: 7. The CDR3 is 12 residues long. The CDR3 protein is CATSQGVYGYTF. The CDR3, as DNA: TGTGCCACCTCCCAGGGGGTTTATGGCTACACCTTC.

This clonotype was picked up many times. The V call is TRBV3-1, the J call TRBJ1-6; D may be TRBD1 (6 bases). Deletions cut 1 base from V and 8 bases from J, with 18 bases between. The germline V gene has CDR1 LGHDT and CDR2 YNNKEL (reference sequence). The CDR3 has 17 residues. This CDR3 reads CASSQGFLRQVHSPLHF. Here the CDR3 DNA reads TGTGCCAGCAGCCAAGGCTTCCTCCGACAGGTCCATTCACCCCTCCACTTT.

The chain uses TRBV11-1 and TRBJ2-2, with TRBD1 matching 7 bases. Germline V CDR1 and CDR2: SGHAT, FQDESV (reference sequence). The CDR3 extends over 14 amino acids. Trimming removed 5 bases from V and 0 bases from J; junction bases left unmatched: 0. In DNA, the CDR3 is TGTGCCAGCAGCGACAGGGCGAACACCGGGGAGCTGTTTTTT. Its protein is CASSDRANTGELFF.

This chain uses TRBV4-3 with TRBJ2-7; D is possibly TRBD1 or TRBD2 (7 bases each). The CDR3 covers 15 residues. The V gene's germline CDR1 is LGHNA and CDR2 YSLEER. V shed 1 base and J shed 4 bases, with 14 bases lying between them. CDR3: CASSQVRQGGYEQYF. CDR3 sequence (DNA): TGCGCCAGCAGCCAAGTACGGCAGGGGGGGTACGAGCAGTACTTC.

This clonotype was picked up a small number of times. V and J are TRBV7-6 and TRBJ2-1; 11 positions agree with TRBD2. V was clipped by 5 bases and J by 7 bases; unmatched bases: 7. Germline-derived CDR1 and CDR2 are SGHVS and FNYEAQ. The length of the CDR3 is 15 residues. CDR3 protein: CASSVPSGRLNEQFF. Here the CDR3 DNA reads TGTGCCAGCAGCGTCCCTAGCGGGAGGCTAAATGAGCAGTTCTTC.

The J gene is TRBJ2-1, the V gene TRBV11-1; 9 bases agree with TRBD2. V shed 1 base, J shed 7 bases, and the junction held 8 bases outside the gene matches. This CDR3 has 16 residues. Germline CDR1 reads SGHAT; CDR2 reads FQDESV (reference sequence). CDR3 sequence reads: CASSLGSSGILNEQFF. DNA of the CDR3: TGTGCCAGCAGCTTAGGATCTAGCGGGATTTTAAATGAGCAGTTCTTC.

This chain connects TRBV12-3 or TRBV12-4 to TRBJ2-5, with 10 bases lining up with TRBD2. V shed 10 bases and J 2 bases; nucleotides not matched to a gene: 4. The CDR3 length is 13 residues. The CDR3 loop is CATGLAVQETQYF. The DNA of the CDR3 is TGTGCCACCGGACTAGCGGTACAAGAGACCCAGTACTTC.

This clonotype was seen many times. The chain links TRBV25-1 to TRBJ2-5; TRBD1 matches 8 bases. There are 16 residues in the CDR3. Germline V gene lookup returns CDR1 MGHDK and CDR2 SYGVNS. The trim removed 7 bases at V and 1 base at J, leaving 11 bases unmatched. This CDR3 is CASTRSGQGLQETQYF. The CDR3 nucleotides read TGTGCCAGCACCAGGTCCGGACAGGGCCTCCAAGAGACCCAGTACTTC.